These 22 T cell receptor beta chains share one sample of origin, sequenced in a study of OX40 agonist ivuxolimab in advanced cancers. The table came from immunoSEQ multiplex PCR; TCRdb's copy has only in-frame clones and leaves some out. The table records under 40,000 clones, about 74% of them present only once. The sequences come from CD4+ or CD8+ T cells sorted from blood, collected in a trial of the OX40 agonist ivuxolimab. These receptors originate from an adult with an advanced solid tumor such as melanoma, head and neck, liver or kidney cancer.

This clone was counted a few times. The chain uses TRBV7-8 and TRBJ1-5; D perhaps matches TRBD1 (5 bases). The germline CDR1 and CDR2 sequences are SGHVS and FQNEAQ. There are 13 residues in the CDR3. The V and J ends lost 5 bases and 9 bases respectively, with 14 bases between them. CDR3 amino acids: CASSTAGSGPQHF. CDR3 DNA: TGTGCCAGCAGCACGGCAGGGTCTGGGCCCCAGCATTTT. The variable domain in full, completed from reference TRBV7-8 and TRBJ1-5, reads GAGVSQSPRYKVAKRGQDVALRCDPISGHVSLFWYQQALGQGPEFLTYFQNEAQLDKSGLPSDRFFAERPEGSVSTLKIQRTQQEDSAVYLCASSTAGSGPQHFGDGTRLSIL.

This clone was seen a few times. V gene TRBV5-4 combines with J gene TRBJ2-2; 7 bases fit TRBD1. V gave up 1 base and J gave up 2 bases; unmatched junction bases: 8. The CDR3 is made up of 17 amino acids. The germline gives CDR1 SGHNT, CDR2 YYREEE (reference sequence). In DNA, the CDR3 is TGTGCCAGCAGCTTGCCCACGCAGGGGGTTAACACCGGGGAGCTGTTTTTT. Translation: CASSLPTQGVNTGELFF.

The chain has TRBV11-3 and TRBJ2-2; D is undetermined. V gave up 1 base and J gave up 4 bases, with 7 bases separating them. Germline assignment: CDR1 SGHNT and CDR2 YENEEA. This CDR3 is built from 14 residues. CDR3 DNA sequence: TGTGCCAGCAGCTTAGGAGGTCTCACCGGGGAGCTGTTTTTT. Protein sequence: CASSLGGLTGELFF.

In this sample, this clone turned up once. J is TRBJ2-5 and V is TRBV9, with D possibly being TRBD1 (7 bases). Per the germline V gene, CDR1 is SGDLS and CDR2 is YYNGEE. Trimming stripped 3 bases from V and 1 base from J, with 19 bases between. The CDR3 is made up of 17 amino acids. The CDR3 sequence: CASSADRASVGQETQYF. The CDR3 DNA reads TGTGCCAGCAGCGCAGACAGGGCTAGCGTGGGCCAAGAGACCCAGTACTTC.

V is TRBV5-5 and J is TRBJ1-1; the match to TRBD1 covers 7 bases. Germline V CDR1 and CDR2: SGHKS, YYEKEE (reference sequence). V was pared by 0 bases and J by 0 bases, with 2 bases of the junction left unmatched. The CDR3 is 15 residues long. Here the CDR3 DNA reads TGTGCCAGCAGCTTGGTGACAGGGATGAACACTGAAGCTTTCTTT. This gives the protein CASSLVTGMNTEAFF.

There are a few counts of this clone. The chain links TRBV30 to TRBJ1-5; D is unclear. V was shortened by 3 bases and J by 9 bases, with 12 bases between the two germline ends. This CDR3 contains 12 residues. Germline CDR1 and CDR2: GTSNPN and SVGIG (reference sequence). CDR3 coding DNA: TGTGCCTGGAGCAGGTCCAACGGGCCCCAGCATTTT. Protein product: CAWSRSNGPQHF.

V is TRBV19 and J is TRBJ1-2; 9 nucleotides agree with TRBD1. Unmatched junction bases numbered 7, after V lost 4 bases and J lost 4 bases. Germline V lookup: CDR1 LNHDA, CDR2 SQIVND (reference sequence). This CDR3 contains 15 residues. CDR3 loop: CASSTGTGWIYGYTF. The CDR3 DNA is TGTGCCAGTAGTACCGGGACAGGGTGGATCTATGGCTACACCTTC. The full variable domain, with the rest looked up from reference TRBV19 and TRBJ1-2, is DGGITQSPKYLFRKEGQNVTLSCEQNLNHDAMYWYRQDPGQGLRLIYYSQIVNDFQKGDIAEGYSVSREKKESFPLTVTSAQKNPTAFYLCASSTGTGWIYGYTFGSGTRLTVV.

The CDR3 loop reads CASTSPGWYDTEAFF. The CDR3 DNA reads as TGTGCCAGCACCTCACCAGGGTGGTACGACACTGAAGCTTTCTTT. The rearrangement uses TRBV7-9 and TRBJ1-1; TRBD1 might be the D (5 bases). CDR3 length: 15 amino acids. In germline, CDR1 is SEHNR, CDR2 FQNEAQ (reference sequence). V shed 7 bases and J shed 3 bases, with 18 bases lying between them.

This chain connects TRBV7-9 to TRBJ2-1; D unclear. The CDR3 runs 15 residues. The V end lost 3 bases, the J end lost 6 bases, and 15 bases lay between the germline ends. Germline V gene data show CDR1 as SEHNR and CDR2 as FQNEAQ (reference sequence). CDR3 bases: TGTGCCAGCAGCTTTGCTAGGACCCTGAGCAATGAGCAGTTCTTC. It yields the protein CASSFARTLSNEQFF.

CDR3 protein: CASKRRETDTQYF. In DNA form, the CDR3 reads TGCGCCAGCAAAAGGAGGGAAACAGATACGCAGTATTTT. The rearrangement joins TRBV4-3 to TRBJ2-3, with D perhaps matching TRBD2 (6 bases). CDR1 LGHNA and CDR2 YSLEER come from the germline V gene. The germline V and J ends were trimmed by 7 bases and 3 bases, with 11 bases remaining between them. There are 13 residues in the CDR3.

This sequence joins TRBV11-3 and TRBJ2-3; D possibly corresponds to TRBD2 (6 bases). V lost 3 bases to trimming and J lost 5 bases, with 12 bases between them. The germline V gene encodes CDR1 SGHNT and CDR2 YENEEA. The CDR3 spans 14 residues. The CDR3 here is CASSFSGIGDTQYF. CDR3 sequence (DNA): TGTGCCAGCAGCTTTAGCGGTATCGGAGATACGCAGTATTTT.

By share, this clone ranks as medium-sized (0.01 to 0.1%). The chain recombines TRBV10-3 with TRBJ2-7; 8 nucleotides agree with TRBD2. The germline CDR1 and CDR2 sequences are ENHRY and SYGVKD. The CDR3 is 14 residues long. The V segment lost 8 bases and the J segment 4 bases; nucleotides outside the gene matches: 10. CDR3: CAISQGQREYEQYF. The DNA for the CDR3 is TGTGCCATCTCCCAGGGGCAGCGGGAGTACGAGCAGTACTTC.

This clone was counted a few times. This rearrangement joins TRBV28 to TRBJ2-4, with D tentatively TRBD1 (6 bases). Per germline, CDR1 MDHEN and CDR2 SYDVKM. V was trimmed by 3 bases and J by 7 bases, leaving 7 bases between them. The CDR3 runs 12 residues. CDR3 in amino acids: CASSLQGNIQYF. The CDR3 DNA sequence: TGTGCCAGCAGTTTGCAGGGGAACATTCAGTACTTC.

This chain links TRBV18 with TRBJ1-2; D perhaps matches TRBD1 (6 bases). Germline V gene data show CDR1 as KGHSH and CDR2 as LQKENI. The CDR3 covers 15 residues. V lost 1 base, J lost 4 bases, and 13 bases lay in between. CDR3 protein: CASSPLLDSPYGYTF. The CDR3 coding sequence is TGTGCCAGCTCACCACTACTGGACAGCCCCTATGGCTACACCTTC.

This chain connects TRBV30 to TRBJ1-1; possible D gene TRBD1, 6 bases. This CDR3 comprises 16 residues. Trimming removed 5 bases from V and 4 bases from J, with 23 bases in between. Germline loops: CDR1 GTSNPN, CDR2 SVGIG (reference sequence). The CDR3 sequence: CAWASWANRVGTEAFF. The CDR3 nucleotides read TGTGCCTGGGCTAGTTGGGCAAACAGGGTTGGCACTGAAGCTTTCTTT.

The genes are TRBV7-9 and TRBJ2-7; D is unclear. The CDR3 is made up of 14 amino acids. The V and J ends lost 4 bases and 0 bases respectively, with 10 bases between them. Per the germline V gene, CDR1 is SEHNR and CDR2 is FQNEAQ (reference sequence). The DNA of the CDR3 is TGTGCCAGCAGCTCGACTGGAATCTCCTACGAGCAGTACTTC. It is translated as CASSSTGISYEQYF.

CDR3 loop: CASSYGTGVGYTF. The CDR3 DNA reads TGTGCCAGCAGTTACGGGACAGGGGTAGGCTACACCTTC. The V gene is TRBV6-6, the J gene TRBJ1-2, with TRBD1 matching 10 bases. J gave up 8 bases and V 2 bases, and 2 bases lay outside the gene matches. The CDR3 is 13 residues long. Germline-derived CDR1 and CDR2 are MNHNY and SVGAGI (reference sequence).

Only one count was recorded for this clone. The V gene is TRBV4-3, the J gene TRBJ1-5, with 7 bases that match TRBD1. V shed 0 bases and J 7 bases; nucleotides not matched to a gene: 9. Germline V gene data show CDR1 as LGHNA and CDR2 as YSLEER. The CDR3 extends over 16 amino acids. As DNA, the CDR3 is TGCGCCAGCAGCCAAGATCGAACAGGGGCAGGGCAGCCCCAGCATTTT. This sequence encodes CASSQDRTGAGQPQHF.

V and J are TRBV7-9 and TRBJ1-2; weak D call: TRBD1 (5 bases). V lost 5 bases and J 2 bases, leaving 15 bases between the germline ends. The CDR3 covers 15 residues. Germline V gives CDR1 SEHNR, CDR2 FQNEAQ (reference sequence). The CDR3 nucleotides are TGTGCCAGCAGCCCCACTGAGGGGCTGAACTATGGCTACACCTTC. Amino acids: CASSPTEGLNYGYTF.

This rearrangement joins TRBV5-8 to TRBJ2-2; D is possibly TRBD1 (5 bases). This CDR3 spans 15 amino acids. CDR1 is SGHTS and CDR2 is YDEGEE in the germline V gene. Between the trimmed V and J ends, which lost 6 bases and 3 bases, there was a span of 15 bases. CDR3 nucleotides: TGTGCCAGCAACCAATGGCAGGGCTACACCGGGGAGCTGTTTTTT. Protein product: CASNQWQGYTGELFF.

This chain joins TRBV5-1 and TRBJ2-3, with a weak D call TRBD2 (5 bases). CDR3 length equals 14 residues. Trimming removed 1 base from V and 2 bases from J, with 8 bases in between. Per germline, CDR1 SGHRS and CDR2 YFSETQ. The CDR3 nucleotides read TGCGCCAGCAGCTTGTCGGGATCCACAGATACGCAGTATTTT. Its protein product is CASSLSGSTDTQYF.

The chain combines TRBV11-2 with TRBJ2-7, with unresolved D. Deletions cut 1 base from V and 0 bases from J, with 10 bases between. Looked up from germline, CDR1 is SGHAT and CDR2 is FQNNGV. The CDR3 runs to 15 residues. The CDR3 here is CASSLGEPSSYEQYF. In nucleotides, the CDR3 is TGTGCCAGCAGCTTAGGGGAACCCAGCTCCTACGAGCAGTACTTC. Complete variable domain (other parts from reference TRBV11-2 and TRBJ2-7): EAGVAQSPRYKIIEKRQSVAFWCNPISGHATLYWYQQILGQGPKLLIQFQNNGVVDDSQLPKDRFSAERLKGVDSTLKIQPAKLEDSAVYLCASSLGEPSSYEQYFGPGTRLTVT.